The 11 T cell receptor beta chains listed next were all sequenced from one sample in a study of blood T cell repertoires in COVID-19. The protocol was immunoSEQ multiplex PCR, while the TCRdb copy is restricted to in-frame clones and leaves out a portion. The data contain about 180,000 clones, roughly 89% of them singletons. The sample taken for sequencing was PBMCs or T cells enriched from blood (not recorded which). The receptors were sampled from a woman aged 40 to 55 with acute COVID-19.

The chain carries TRBV4-1 and TRBJ1-5, with TRBD1 matching 7 bases. The V and J ends lost 1 base and 6 bases, in that order; junction bases with no gene match: 6. This CDR3 has 15 amino acids. Germline assignment: CDR1 MGHRA and CDR2 YSYEKL. The CDR3 DNA reads as TGCGCCAGCAGCCAAGGGCAGGGGGGAGGTCAGCCCCAGCATTTT. Translated: CASSQGQGGGQPQHF.

The rearrangement joins TRBV7-9 to TRBJ2-3, with 10 bases fitting TRBD1. The CDR3 length is 16 residues. The V gene's germline CDR1 is SEHNR and CDR2 FQNEAQ (reference sequence). Trimming took 1 base from V and 5 from J; bases not matched to a gene: 6. CDR3 protein: CASSLVGGTGEDTQYF. DNA for the CDR3: TGTGCCAGCAGCTTAGTAGGGGGGACAGGGGAAGATACGCAGTATTTT.

The chain combines TRBV12-3 or TRBV12-4 with TRBJ2-5; 7 bases are shared with TRBD2. V shed 6 bases, J shed 5 bases, and the junction held 0 bases outside the gene matches. The CDR3 extends over 11 amino acids. In DNA form, the CDR3 reads TGTGCCAGCAGACTAGCGGAGACCCAGTACTTC. The encoded protein is CASRLAETQYF.

V gene TRBV2 combines with J gene TRBJ2-7; weak D call: TRBD2 (5 bases). Germline lookup yields CDR1 SNHLY and CDR2 FYNNEI. The CDR3 is 14 amino acids. The V and J ends lost 4 bases and 0 bases respectively, with 10 bases between them. CDR3 DNA: TGTGCCAGCAGTGCTTGGAGGTCCTCCTACGAGCAGTACTTC. Its protein product is CASSAWRSSYEQYF.

The chain has TRBV4-1 and TRBJ1-2; 7 nucleotides line up with TRBD1. The V and J ends lost 3 bases and 9 bases, in that order; junction bases with no gene match: 4. This CDR3 spans 12 amino acids. CDR1 MGHRA and CDR2 YSYEKL come from the germline V gene. The CDR3 protein is CASSQDRSSYTF. The CDR3 DNA reads TGCGCCAGCAGCCAGGACAGGTCGAGCTACACCTTC.

The V call is TRBV27, the J call TRBJ1-3; D unresolved. CDR1 and CDR2 from the germline V gene are MNHEY and SMNVEV (reference sequence). Trimming took off 8 bases at V and 2 bases at J, with 7 bases between the two ends. This CDR3 has 12 residues. CDR3: CASRGPGNTIYF. In nucleotides, the CDR3 is TGTGCCAGCCGCGGCCCTGGAAACACCATATATTTT.

The J gene is TRBJ1-1, the V gene TRBV30; D is possibly TRBD1 (6 bases). This CDR3 is built from 14 residues. The V and J ends lost 4 bases and 2 bases respectively, with 14 bases between them. Germline CDR1 GTSNPN, CDR2 SVGIG (reference sequence). The CDR3 loop reads CAWTLSDSNTEAFF. The CDR3 DNA reads TGTGCCTGGACCCTTTCGGACAGTAACACTGAAGCTTTCTTT.

This sequence joins TRBV3-1 (or the pseudogene TRBV3-2) and TRBJ2-1; 13 bases map to TRBD2. J gave up 2 bases and V 4 bases, and 11 bases lay outside the gene matches. The CDR3 is 19 residues long. Per germline, CDR1 LGHDT and CDR2 YNNKEL (reference sequence). In DNA, the CDR3 is TGTGCCAGCAGCCTCACCGGGACTAGCGGGGTTGTGGCCTACAATGAGCAGTTCTTC. It encodes CASSLTGTSGVVAYNEQFF.

The genes are TRBV19 and TRBJ1-1; D remains unclear. The CDR3 covers 14 residues. Trimming removed 5 bases at V and 2 bases at J, with 12 bases between. Germline V gene data show CDR1 as LNHDA and CDR2 as SQIVND (reference sequence). The CDR3 loop reads CASSPWAGNTEAFF. In nucleotides, the CDR3 is TGTGCCAGTAGTCCGTGGGCTGGTAACACTGAAGCTTTCTTT.

V usage is TRBV29-1 and J usage is TRBJ2-3, with D maybe TRBD1 (6 bases). The CDR3 extends over 14 amino acids. Trimming removed 0 bases at V and 4 bases at J, with 11 bases between. The germline V gene encodes CDR1 SQVTM and CDR2 ANQGSEA. CDR3 region: CSVEDGQPADTQYF. DNA of the CDR3: TGCAGCGTTGAAGACGGACAGCCGGCAGATACGCAGTATTTT.

The rearrangement uses TRBV7-9 and TRBJ2-2, with 7 bases matching TRBD1. The length of the CDR3 is 17 residues. Germline V gene data show CDR1 as SEHNR and CDR2 as FQNEAQ (reference sequence). Unmatched junction bases numbered 17, after V lost 8 bases and J lost 5 bases. DNA for the CDR3: TGTGCCAGCTCCCCCATAATAAGTACAGGGGTAACCGGGGAGCTGTTTTTT. It codes for CASSPIISTGVTGELFF. Full variable domain (missing parts from reference TRBV7-9 and TRBJ2-2): DTGVSQNPRHKITKRGQNVTFRCDPISEHNRLYWYRQTLGQGPEFLTYFQNEAQLEKSRLLSDRFSAERPKGSFSTLEIQRTEQGDSAMYLCASSPIISTGVTGELFFGEGSRLTVL.